This TCR beta chain emerged from a study of blood T cell repertoires in COVID-19. As for the study in general: The United States, Italy and Spain supplied acute and convalescent COVID-19 samples.

This table comes from immunoSEQ multiplex PCR, and its TCRdb copy is limited to in-frame clones, with some not included. Of some 97,000 clones in the sample, 80% to 90% were seen once. V lost 1 base, J lost 4 bases, and 10 bases lay in between. The V gene's germline CDR1 is LNHDA and CDR2 SQIVND (reference sequence). CDR3 size: 14 residues. Participants were aged about 18 to 89 years, lived in 20 to 25 US areas, and enrolled virtually. Recovery meant two consecutive negative NP/OP PCR tests, professional clearance, or resolved symptoms. This TCR came from a woman aged 45-60 years who had recovered from COVID-19. The chain recombines TRBV19 with TRBJ1-2; TRBD1 might be the D (6 bases). The sample comprised PBMCs or T cells enriched from blood (not recorded which). CDR3 nucleotides: TGTGCCAGTAGTATAGTGACAGGATCCTATGGCTACACCTTC. Encoded protein: CASSIVTGSYGYTF.